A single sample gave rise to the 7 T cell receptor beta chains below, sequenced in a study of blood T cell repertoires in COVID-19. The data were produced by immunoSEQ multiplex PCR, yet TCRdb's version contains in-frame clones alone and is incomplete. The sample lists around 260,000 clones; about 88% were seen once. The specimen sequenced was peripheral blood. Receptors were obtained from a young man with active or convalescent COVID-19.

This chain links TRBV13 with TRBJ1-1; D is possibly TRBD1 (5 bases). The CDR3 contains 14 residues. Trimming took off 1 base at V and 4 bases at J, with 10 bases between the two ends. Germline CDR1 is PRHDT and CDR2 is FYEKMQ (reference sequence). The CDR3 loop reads CASSLAQGPTEAFF. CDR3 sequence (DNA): TGTGCCAGCAGCTTAGCGCAGGGCCCCACTGAAGCTTTCTTT.

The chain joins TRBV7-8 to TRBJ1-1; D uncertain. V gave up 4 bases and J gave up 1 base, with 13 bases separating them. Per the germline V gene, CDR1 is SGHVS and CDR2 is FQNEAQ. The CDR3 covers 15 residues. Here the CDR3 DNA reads TGTGCCAGCAGCTCAGAAGGCCCTAGGAACACTGAAGCTTTCTTT. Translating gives CASSSEGPRNTEAFF. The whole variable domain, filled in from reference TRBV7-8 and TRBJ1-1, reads GAGVSQSPRYKVAKRGQDVALRCDPISGHVSLFWYQQALGQGPEFLTYFQNEAQLDKSGLPSDRFFAERPEGSVSTLKIQRTQQEDSAVYLCASSSEGPRNTEAFFGQGTRLTVV.

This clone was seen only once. CDR3 sequence: CATRTSGAKETQYF. DNA of the CDR3: TGCGCCACCCGGACTAGCGGAGCCAAAGAGACCCAGTACTTC. J is TRBJ2-5 and V is TRBV5-1; 10 bases are a match to TRBD2. The trim removed 9 bases at V and 3 bases at J, leaving 8 bases unmatched. Germline CDR1 and CDR2: SGHRS and YFSETQ. CDR3 size: 14 residues.

The CDR3 sequence is CATSRDHTGTGNTGELFF. As DNA, the CDR3 is TGTGCCACCAGCAGAGATCATACCGGGACAGGGAACACCGGGGAGCTGTTTTTT. V usage is TRBV15 and J usage is TRBJ2-2, with 8 positions matching TRBD1. Germline V gene data show CDR1 as LNHNV and CDR2 as YYDKDF (reference sequence). CDR3 length: 18 amino acids. J gave up 1 base and V 0 bases, and 7 bases lay outside the gene matches. Full variable domain (remainder filled in from reference TRBV15 and TRBJ2-2): DAMVIQNPRYQVTQFGKPVTLSCSQTLNHNVMYWYQQKSSQAPKLLFHYYDKDFNNEADTPDNFQSRRPNTSFCFLDIRSPGLGDTAMYLCATSRDHTGTGNTGELFFGEGSRLTVL.

The chain's CDR3 is CASSRQGDNNQPQHF. The CDR3 bases are TGTGCCAGCAGCCGACAGGGAGATAACAATCAGCCCCAGCATTTT. The V call is TRBV6-2 or TRBV6-3, the J call TRBJ1-5; 7 bases align to TRBD1. The CDR3 consists of 15 residues. Germline-derived CDR1 and CDR2 are MNHEY and SVGEGT. The J segment lost 3 bases and the V segment lost 6 bases, leaving 8 bases of the junction unmatched.

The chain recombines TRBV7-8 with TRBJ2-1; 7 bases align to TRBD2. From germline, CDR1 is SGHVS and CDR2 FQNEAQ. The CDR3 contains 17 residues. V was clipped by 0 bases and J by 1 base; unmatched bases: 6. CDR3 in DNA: TGTGCCAGCAGCTTAGCCACCGGACTAGTGTCCTACAATGAGCAGTTCTTC. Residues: CASSLATGLVSYNEQFF.

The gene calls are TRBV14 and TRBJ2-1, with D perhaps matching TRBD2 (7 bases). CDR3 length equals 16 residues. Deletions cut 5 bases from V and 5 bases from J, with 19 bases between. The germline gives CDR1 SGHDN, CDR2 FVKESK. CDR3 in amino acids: CASSVRGGGTHNEQFF. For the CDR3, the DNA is TGTGCCAGCAGCGTCCGAGGGGGGGGGACCCACAATGAGCAGTTCTTC.